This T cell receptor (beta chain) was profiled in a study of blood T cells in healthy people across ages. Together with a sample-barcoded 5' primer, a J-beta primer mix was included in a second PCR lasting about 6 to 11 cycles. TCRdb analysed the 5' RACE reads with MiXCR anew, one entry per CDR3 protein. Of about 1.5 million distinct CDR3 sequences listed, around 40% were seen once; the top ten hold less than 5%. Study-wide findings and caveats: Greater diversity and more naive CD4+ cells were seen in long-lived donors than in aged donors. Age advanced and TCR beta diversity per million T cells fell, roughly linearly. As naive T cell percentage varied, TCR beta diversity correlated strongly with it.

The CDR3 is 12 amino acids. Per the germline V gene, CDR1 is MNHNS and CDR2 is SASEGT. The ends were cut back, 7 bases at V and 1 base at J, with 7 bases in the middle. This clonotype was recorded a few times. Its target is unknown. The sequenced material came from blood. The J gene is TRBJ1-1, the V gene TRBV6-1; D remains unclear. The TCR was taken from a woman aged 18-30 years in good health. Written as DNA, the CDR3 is TGTGCCAGCACGAGGTCGAACACTGAAGCTTTCTTT. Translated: CASTRSNTEAFF.